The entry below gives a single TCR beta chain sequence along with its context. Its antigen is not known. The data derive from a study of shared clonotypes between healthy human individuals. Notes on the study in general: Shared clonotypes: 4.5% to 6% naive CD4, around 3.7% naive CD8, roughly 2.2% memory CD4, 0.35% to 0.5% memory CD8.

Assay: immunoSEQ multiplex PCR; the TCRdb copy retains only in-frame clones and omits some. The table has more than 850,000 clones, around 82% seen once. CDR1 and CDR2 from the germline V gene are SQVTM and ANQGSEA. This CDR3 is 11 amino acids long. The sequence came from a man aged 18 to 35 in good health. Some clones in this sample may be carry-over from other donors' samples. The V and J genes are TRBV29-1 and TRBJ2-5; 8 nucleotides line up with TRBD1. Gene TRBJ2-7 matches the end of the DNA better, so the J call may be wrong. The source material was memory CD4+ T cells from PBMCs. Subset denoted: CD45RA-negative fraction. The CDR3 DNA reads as TGCAGCGCGGAGACAGGGGTCGAGCAGTACTTC. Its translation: CSAETGVEQYF.